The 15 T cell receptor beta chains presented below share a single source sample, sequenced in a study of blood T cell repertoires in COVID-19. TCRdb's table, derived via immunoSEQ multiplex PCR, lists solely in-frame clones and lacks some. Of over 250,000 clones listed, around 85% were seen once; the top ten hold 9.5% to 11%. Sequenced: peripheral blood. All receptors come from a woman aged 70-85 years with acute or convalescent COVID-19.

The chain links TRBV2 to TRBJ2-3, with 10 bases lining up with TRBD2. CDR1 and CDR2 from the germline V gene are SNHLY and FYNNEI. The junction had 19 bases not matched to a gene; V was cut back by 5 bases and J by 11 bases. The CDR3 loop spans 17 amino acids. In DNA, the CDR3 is TGTGCCAGCAGTATCCGGGGGGACGGCCTAGCGGGGGCCCAGCAGTATTTT. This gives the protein CASSIRGDGLAGAQQYF.

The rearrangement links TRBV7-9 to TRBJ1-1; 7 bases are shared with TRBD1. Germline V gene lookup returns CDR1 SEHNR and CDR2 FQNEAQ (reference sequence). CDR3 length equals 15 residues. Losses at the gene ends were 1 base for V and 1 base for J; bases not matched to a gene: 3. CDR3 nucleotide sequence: TGTGCCAGCAGCTTAGGGTGGACAGGGAACACTGAAGCTTTCTTT. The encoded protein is CASSLGWTGNTEAFF.

CDR3 in DNA: TGTGCCAGTAGTGCGGACAGGTTTTCACCCCTCCACTTT. As protein: CASSADRFSPLHF. V gene TRBV19 combines with J gene TRBJ1-6, with TRBD1 matching 7 bases. Losses at the gene ends were 5 bases for V and 9 bases for J; bases not matched to a gene: 4. The germline gives CDR1 LNHDA, CDR2 SQIVND (reference sequence). This CDR3 has 13 amino acids.

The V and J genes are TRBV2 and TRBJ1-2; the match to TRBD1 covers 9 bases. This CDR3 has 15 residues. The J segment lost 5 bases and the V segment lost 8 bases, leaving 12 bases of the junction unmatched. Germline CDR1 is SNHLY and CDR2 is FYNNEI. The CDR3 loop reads CASVGNRGLEYGYTF. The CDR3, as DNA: TGTGCCAGCGTGGGGAACAGGGGGCTTGAGTATGGCTACACCTTC.

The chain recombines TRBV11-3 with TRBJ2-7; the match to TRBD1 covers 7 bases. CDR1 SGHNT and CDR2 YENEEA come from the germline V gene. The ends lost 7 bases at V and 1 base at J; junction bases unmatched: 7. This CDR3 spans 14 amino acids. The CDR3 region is CASTYRGLSYEQYF. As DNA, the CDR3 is TGTGCCAGCACCTACAGGGGCTTATCCTACGAGCAGTACTTC.

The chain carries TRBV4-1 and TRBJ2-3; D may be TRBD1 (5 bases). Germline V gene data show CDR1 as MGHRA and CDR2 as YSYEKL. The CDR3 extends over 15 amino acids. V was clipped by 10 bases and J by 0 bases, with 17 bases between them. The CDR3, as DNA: TGCGCCACCAGACCCCTAGGGGAAAGCACAGATACGCAGTATTTT. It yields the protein CATRPLGESTDTQYF.

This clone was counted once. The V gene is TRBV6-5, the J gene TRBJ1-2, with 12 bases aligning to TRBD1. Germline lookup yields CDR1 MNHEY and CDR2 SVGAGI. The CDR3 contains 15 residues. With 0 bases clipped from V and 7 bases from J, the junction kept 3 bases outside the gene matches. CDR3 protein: CASSYSGQGAGGYTF. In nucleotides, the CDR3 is TGTGCCAGCAGTTACTCGGGACAGGGGGCTGGTGGCTACACCTTC.

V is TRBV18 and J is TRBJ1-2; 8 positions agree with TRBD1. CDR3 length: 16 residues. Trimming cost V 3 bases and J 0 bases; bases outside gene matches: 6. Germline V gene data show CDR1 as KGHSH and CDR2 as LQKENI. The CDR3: CASSPNTGQANYGYTF. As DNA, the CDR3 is TGTGCCAGCTCACCTAATACGGGACAGGCTAACTATGGCTACACCTTC. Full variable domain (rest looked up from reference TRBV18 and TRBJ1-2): NAGVMQNPRHLVRRRGQEARLRCSPMKGHSHVYWYRQLPEEGLKFMVYLQKENIIDESGMPKERFSAEFPKEGPSILRIQQVVRGDSAAYFCASSPNTGQANYGYTFGSGTRLTVV.

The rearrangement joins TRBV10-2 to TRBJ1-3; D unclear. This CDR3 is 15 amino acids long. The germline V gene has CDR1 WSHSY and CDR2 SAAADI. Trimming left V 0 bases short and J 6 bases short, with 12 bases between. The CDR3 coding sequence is TGCGCCAGCAGTGAGTCGCAGATAATCTTAAACACCATATATTTT. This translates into CASSESQIILNTIYF.

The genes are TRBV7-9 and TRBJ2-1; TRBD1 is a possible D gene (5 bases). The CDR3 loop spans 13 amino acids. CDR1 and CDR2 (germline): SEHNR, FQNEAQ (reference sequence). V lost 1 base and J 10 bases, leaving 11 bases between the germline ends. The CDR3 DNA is TGTGCCAGCAGCTTAGGGGGCGCTGGAGAGCAGTTCTTC. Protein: CASSLGGAGEQFF.

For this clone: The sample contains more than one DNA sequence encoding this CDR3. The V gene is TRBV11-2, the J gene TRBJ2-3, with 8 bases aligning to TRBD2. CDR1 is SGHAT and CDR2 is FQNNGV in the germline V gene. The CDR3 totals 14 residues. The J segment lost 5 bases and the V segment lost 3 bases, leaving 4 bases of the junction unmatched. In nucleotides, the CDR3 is TGTGCCAGCAGCTTGGCGGGGGGTGAAGATACGCAGTATTTT. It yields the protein CASSLAGGEDTQYF.

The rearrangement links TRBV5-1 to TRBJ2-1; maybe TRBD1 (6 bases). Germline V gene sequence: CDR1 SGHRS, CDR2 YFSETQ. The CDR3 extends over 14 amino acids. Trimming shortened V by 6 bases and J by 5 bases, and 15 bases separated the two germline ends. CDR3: CASNPTGWDNEQFF. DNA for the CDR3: TGCGCCAGCAACCCGACAGGCTGGGACAATGAGCAGTTCTTC. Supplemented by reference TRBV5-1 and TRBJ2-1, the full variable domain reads KAGVTQTPRYLIKTRGQQVTLSCSPISGHRSVSWYQQTPGQGLQFLFEYFSETQRNKGNFPGRFSGRQFSNSRSEMNVSTLELGDSALYLCASNPTGWDNEQFFGPGTRLTVL.

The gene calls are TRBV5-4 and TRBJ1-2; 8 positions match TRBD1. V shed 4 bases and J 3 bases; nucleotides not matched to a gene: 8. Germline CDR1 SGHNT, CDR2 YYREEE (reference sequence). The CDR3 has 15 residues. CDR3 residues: CASSRGQGFDYGYTF. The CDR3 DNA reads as TGTGCCAGCAGCCGTGGACAGGGCTTTGACTATGGCTACACCTTC.

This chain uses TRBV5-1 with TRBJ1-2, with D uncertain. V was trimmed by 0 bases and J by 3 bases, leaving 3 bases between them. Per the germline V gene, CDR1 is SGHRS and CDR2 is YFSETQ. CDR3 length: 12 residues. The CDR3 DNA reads TGCGCCAGCAGCTTGGACTACTATGGCTACACCTTC. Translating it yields CASSLDYYGYTF.

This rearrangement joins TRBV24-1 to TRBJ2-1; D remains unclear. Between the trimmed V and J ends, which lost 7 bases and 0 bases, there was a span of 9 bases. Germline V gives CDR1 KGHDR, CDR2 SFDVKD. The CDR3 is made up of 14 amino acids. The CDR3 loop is CATSAVGSYNEQFF. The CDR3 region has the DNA TGTGCCACCAGCGCGGTCGGCTCCTACAATGAGCAGTTCTTC.